Given below is one TCR beta chain in context. This sample is part of a study of blood T cell repertoires in COVID-19. Between the trimmed V and J ends, which lost 3 bases and 4 bases, there was a span of 11 bases. CDR3 length equals 14 residues. Looked up from germline, CDR1 is MDHEN and CDR2 is SYDVKM. The table came from immunoSEQ multiplex PCR; TCRdb's copy has only in-frame clones and leaves some out. In the table there are more than 65,000 clones, about nine tenths of which are singletons. The sequence was collected from a woman in her forties or fifties with acute or convalescent COVID-19. This chain joins TRBV28 and TRBJ2-3; D remains ambiguous. The sample was peripheral blood. CDR3: CASSLIGVPDTQYF. The DNA for the CDR3 is TGTGCCAGCAGTTTGATCGGAGTCCCAGATACGCAGTATTTT.